These T cell receptor beta chains were read from a single sample in a study of blood T cell repertoires in COVID-19. This table comes from immunoSEQ multiplex PCR, and its TCRdb copy is limited to in-frame clones, with some not included. Altogether around 300,000 clones are present, around 87% being singletons, with the ten largest covering roughly 5.3%. Sequences were obtained from PBMCs or T cells enriched from blood (not recorded which). The origin of the receptors is a woman in her 30s who had recovered from COVID-19. Both conserved end residues are part of each CDR3. A D gene is named only where the DNA matches it firmly. The listing skips clone size in some rows; elsewhere it reads once, few, many or a size class.

>TRBJ1-1|TRBV6-5|16|few|NA
CASSYSRQLLNTEAFF
TGTGCCAGCAGTTACTCGAGACAGCTCCTGAACACTGAAGCTTTCTTT
>TRBJ1-4|TRBV6-1|15|NA|TRBD1
CASSDRDRSNEKLFF
TGTGCCAGCAGTGACCGGGACAGATCAAATGAAAAACTGTTTTTT
>TRBJ2-7|TRBV10-3|15|NA|NA
CAISDSRGGNNEQYF
TGTGCCATCAGTGACTCTAGGGGGGGGAATAACGAGCAGTACTTC
>TRBJ2-2|TRBV4-1|14|NA|TRBD1
CASTLLTGTGELFF
TGCGCCAGCACCCTTCTGACAGGGACCGGGGAGCTGTTTTTT
>TRBJ1-6|TRBV18|14|few|NA
CASSTSSYNSPLHF
TGTGCCAGCTCAACGAGCTCCTATAATTCACCCCTCCACTTT
>TRBJ2-3|TRBV7-3|15|NA|TRBD2
CASSASGGGADTQYF
TGTGCCAGCAGTGCCAGCGGGGGAGGTGCAGATACGCAGTATTTT
>TRBJ2-7|TRBV7-9|14|NA|TRBD1
CASRPWDSAYEQYF
TGTGCCAGCAGACCTTGGGACAGCGCCTACGAGCAGTACTTC
>TRBJ1-2|TRBV28|14|NA|NA
CASSLRQTEAGYTF
TGTGCCAGCAGTTTAAGGCAGACGGAGGCAGGCTACACCTTC
>TRBJ1-2|TRBV24-1|12|NA|NA
CATSDPGYGYTF
TGTGCCACCAGTGATCCAGGGTATGGCTACACCTTC
>TRBJ2-3|TRBV7-9|16|NA|NA
CASSSVAEGSSDTQYF
TGTGCCAGCAGCTCCGTAGCGGAGGGGAGCTCAGATACGCAGTATTTT
>TRBJ2-7|TRBV19|14|NA|TRBD1
CASSGTGDSYEQYF
TGTGCCAGTAGCGGGACAGGGGACTCCTACGAGCAGTACTTC
>TRBJ2-1|TRBV10-3|14|NA|NA
CAISDGRSYNEQFF
TGTGCCATCAGTGATGGGCGATCCTACAATGAGCAGTTCTTC
>TRBJ1-1|TRBV4-3|13|NA|NA
CASSRLLETEAFF
TGCGCCAGCAGCCGTCTACTGGAGACTGAAGCTTTCTTT
>TRBJ2-3|TRBV9|16|NA|NA
CASSVGDWGGTDTQYF
TGTGCCAGCAGCGTCGGGGACTGGGGGGGCACAGATACGCAGTATTTT
>TRBJ2-2|TRBV19|15|once|NA
CASSIDQVDTGELFF
TGTGCCAGTAGTATAGATCAGGTGGACACCGGGGAGCTGTTTTTT
>TRBJ1-2|TRBV10-3|17|NA|NA
CAISALFTGRTDYGYTF
TGTGCCATCAGTGCCCTATTTACAGGGAGAACTGATTATGGCTACACCTTC
>TRBJ1-2|TRBV7-9|15|NA|TRBD1
CASSFAGQVDYGYTF
TGTGCCAGCAGCTTTGCCGGACAGGTCGACTATGGCTACACCTTC
>TRBJ2-1|TRBV9|14|NA|NA
CASTEGPTYNEQFF
TGTGCCAGCACGGAGGGGCCGACCTACAATGAGCAGTTCTTC
>TRBJ1-5|TRBV28|16|NA|TRBD1
CASSLGRGFGNQPQHF
TGTGCCAGCAGTTTAGGCAGGGGGTTTGGCAATCAGCCCCAGCATTTT
>TRBJ1-1|TRBV5-4|14|once|NA
CASSLLVGHSEAFF
TGTGCCAGCAGCTTGTTAGTGGGACATAGCGAGGCTTTCTTT
>TRBJ1-2|TRBV6-2/TRBV6-3|16|NA|NA
CASSTRPDGKNYGYTF
TGTGCCAGCAGCACCCGGCCCGACGGGAAAAACTATGGCTACACCTTC
>TRBJ1-2|TRBV6-5|15|NA|NA
CASSYGSWGGYGYTF
TGTGCCAGCAGTTACGGGTCATGGGGGGGCTATGGCTACACCTTC
>TRBJ1-2|TRBV5-1|16|NA|NA
CASSLDAEDVGRGYTF
TGCGCCAGCAGCTTGGACGCCGAGGATGTCGGCCGGGGCTACACCTTC
>TRBJ1-2|TRBV6-5|12|NA|NA
CATRKQGGGYTF
TGTGCCACTCGAAAACAGGGTGGTGGCTACACCTTC
>TRBJ1-3|TRBV5-6|16|NA|NA
CASSLLHRSPGNTIYF
TGTGCCAGCAGTCTCCTCCACAGGTCCCCGGGAAACACCATATATTTT
>TRBJ2-3|TRBV5-4|17|NA|TRBD2
CASSELGSGGYTDTQYF
TGTGCCAGCAGCGAACTTGGGAGCGGGGGGTACACAGATACGCAGTATTTT
>TRBJ1-3|TRBV5-6|17|once|TRBD1
CASSLKTGLHSGNTIYF
TGTGCCAGCAGCCTGAAGACAGGGCTCCACTCTGGAAACACCATATATTTT
>TRBJ2-7|TRBV5-4|15|NA|NA
CASSLEQASSYEQYF
TGTGCCAGCAGCTTGGAACAGGCGAGCTCCTACGAGCAGTACTTC
>TRBJ1-1|TRBV10-3|13|NA|TRBD1
CAISDGQGTEAFF
TGTGCCATCAGTGATGGACAGGGCACTGAAGCTTTCTTT
>TRBJ1-6|TRBV18|18|NA|NA
CASSPSRLRTGNNSPLHF
TGTGCCAGCTCACCCTCCAGGTTACGTACGGGGAATAATTCACCCCTCCACTTT
>TRBJ1-5|TRBV6-5|13|NA|TRBD1
CAARQGWNQPQHF
TGTGCCGCTAGACAGGGTTGGAATCAGCCCCAGCATTTT
>TRBJ1-6|TRBV6-5|14|NA|NA
CAGSKGRFNSPLHF
TGTGCCGGCTCAAAAGGGAGGTTCAATTCACCCCTCCACTTT
>TRBJ1-3|TRBV2|15|NA|TRBD1
CASSDDRGPGNTIYF
TGTGCCAGCAGTGACGATAGGGGGCCTGGAAACACCATATATTTT
>TRBJ2-5|TRBV21-1|17|NA|NA
CASSKHRGRFRQETQYF
TGTGCCAGCAGCAAACACAGGGGGCGTTTTCGGCAAGAGACCCAGTACTTC
>TRBJ2-7|TRBV6-5|15|NA|TRBD1
CASSYFGQGAGEQYF
TGTGCCAGCAGTTACTTCGGACAGGGGGCTGGAGAGCAGTACTTC
>TRBJ1-6|TRBV28|12|NA|TRBD1
CGAGGGNSPLHF
TGTGGGGCAGGGGGCGGGAATTCACCCCTCCACTTT
>TRBJ1-2|TRBV18|15|NA|NA
CASSPPHGGGYGYTF
TGTGCCAGCTCACCACCGCACGGGGGAGGCTATGGCTACACCTTC
>TRBJ2-2|TRBV6-5|14|once|NA
CASSYRTYSGELFF
TGTGCCAGCAGTTACAGGACTTATAGCGGGGAGCTGTTTTTT
>TRBJ1-2|TRBV6-5|14|once|TRBD1
CASRSIGTGESYTF
TGTGCCAGCAGGTCCATTGGGACAGGGGAAAGCTACACCTTC
>TRBJ1-1|TRBV6-5|13|NA|NA
CAAKDSTNTEAFF
TGTGCCGCTAAGGACAGTACCAACACTGAAGCTTTCTTT
>TRBJ1-1|TRBV7-9|13|few|NA
CASSPKGPAEAFF
TGTGCCAGCAGCCCAAAGGGGCCGGCTGAAGCTTTCTTT
>TRBJ2-6|TRBV5-1|20|NA|NA
CASSLGFGVLGGSGANVLTF
TGCGCCAGCAGCTTGGGATTCGGTGTCCTGGGGGGCTCTGGGGCCAACGTCCTGACTTTC
>TRBJ1-6|TRBV10-2|14|NA|NA
CASNPAAGESPLHF
TGCGCCAGCAATCCGGCCGCCGGGGAGTCACCCCTCCACTTT
>TRBJ2-1|TRBV15|14|NA|NA
CATSRDYRGNEQFF
TGTGCCACCAGCAGAGATTATCGGGGTAATGAGCAGTTCTTC
>TRBJ2-2|TRBV7-3|14|few|NA
CASSFGLSTGELFF
TGTGCCAGCAGCTTCGGACTCTCTACCGGGGAGCTGTTTTTT
>TRBJ1-1|TRBV21-1|15|NA|NA
CASSAPEGSSTEAFF
TGTGCCAGCAGCGCCCCGGAGGGTAGTAGCACTGAAGCTTTCTTT
>TRBJ1-6|TRBV25-1|14|NA|TRBD1
CASSYPGGNSPLHF
TGTGCCAGCAGTTATCCAGGGGGGAATTCACCCCTCCACTTT
>TRBJ2-1|TRBV5-4|17|NA|TRBD2
CASSLGGGSLSYNEQFF
TGTGCCAGCAGCTTGGGTGGCGGGAGCCTCTCCTACAATGAGCAGTTCTTC
>TRBJ2-2|TRBV5-1|18|NA|TRBD2
CASSLTTSGGINTGELFF
TGCGCCAGCAGCCTCACCACTAGCGGGGGAATAAACACCGGGGAGCTGTTTTTT